This TCR beta chain is drawn from a study of control samples from healthy donors and cancer patients (TCRdb year 2020). Libraries came from the immunoSEQ multiplex PCR assay. TCRdb limited this immuneACCESS table to in-frame rearrangements with V and J called. A share of clones is missing; checked studies link under half to unresolved V genes, and the rest is unexplained. For this sample there are around 230,000 clones; roughly 94% appear just once. The top ten hold approximately 1.5% of the sample. Points on this clone: The clone's antigen remains unknown. No base qualities exist here, and no much larger clone lies one base off it.

CDR1 and CDR2 are drawn from the germline V gene: SNHLY, FYNNEI. The CDR3, from cysteine to phenylalanine, totals 15 residues. Only CDR3 DNA is held: 45 bases, read in frame from base 1. At the junction V is shortened by 8 bases and J by 5 bases; bases outside the gene matches: 6. Sequenced sample: blood. The rearranged segments are TRBV2 and TRBJ2-1; 13 junctional bases match TRBD2. The sequence derives from a middle-aged man in good health. The nucleotide sequence is given as TGTGCCAGCCGGGCGGGGACTAGCGGGAACAATGAGCAGTTCTTC. Its protein product is CASRAGTSGNNEQFF.